The clone carrying this TCR beta chain was counted at least ten times. The data originate from a study of Graves' ophthalmopathy and Graves' hyperthyroidism. Study-level information: Samples of peripheral blood were obtained at initial diagnosis, prior to treatment of any kind.

The authors amplified TCR beta CDR3 regions from RNA transcripts. First-round RT-PCR relied on HTBI primers, and a second-round multiplex PCR came next. From the multiplex PCR reads, TCRdb called clonotypes with MiXCR, one entry per CDR3 protein. The table includes hundreds of thousands of distinct CDR3 sequences, around 14% detected once. Ophthalmopathy-affected donors exhibited moderate-to-severe activity, CAS ≥3, NOSPECS ≥4, and duration under 3 months. The diagnosis combined clinical symptoms, thyroxine, TRAb, thyroid ultrasound and orbital computed tomography scans. Isolation of PBMCs was performed using around 9.1 ml of fresh peripheral blood. This TCR derives from a woman aged 30 to 39 with Graves' ophthalmopathy. The sequenced material came from blood.

The CDR3 region is CASLNPGNTIYF. In nucleotides, the CDR3 is TGTGCCAGCCTTAACCCTGGAAACACCATATATTTT. The chain carries TRBV12-3 or TRBV12-4 and TRBJ1-3; D not certain. V lost 8 bases, J lost 2 bases, and 7 bases lay in between. The CDR3 totals 12 residues.